These 6 T cell receptor beta chains were sequenced from one sample in a study of T cell responses to AZD1222 COVID-19 vaccine. Assay: immunoSEQ multiplex PCR; the TCRdb copy retains only in-frame clones and omits some. The sample records approximately 71,000 clones, roughly 86% being singletons. Sequenced here: peripheral blood, sampled on day 0 of AZD1222 vaccination. These receptor sequences come from an adult in good health.

The chain has TRBV6-5 and TRBJ1-2; a weak D match, TRBD1 (5 bases). V lost 6 bases and J 6 bases, leaving 20 bases between the germline ends. Germline CDR1 and CDR2: MNHEY and SVGAGI. The CDR3 contains 15 residues. The CDR3 sequence is CASSSSGTPLNGYTF. The CDR3 DNA reads as TGTGCCAGCAGCTCATCCGGGACTCCCCTTAATGGCTACACCTTC.

The chain joins TRBV5-4 to TRBJ2-3; D gene ambiguous. This CDR3 contains 15 residues. V lost 1 base, J lost 4 bases, and 13 bases lay in between. CDR1 is SGHNT and CDR2 is YYREEE in the germline V gene (reference sequence). The CDR3 here is CASSLSPVGADTQYF. Written as DNA, the CDR3 is TGTGCCAGCAGCTTGAGTCCGGTTGGGGCAGATACGCAGTATTTT.

The V gene is TRBV6-5, the J gene TRBJ1-2; D remains ambiguous. The germline gives CDR1 MNHEY, CDR2 SVGAGI. The V end was cut by 4 bases, the J end by 7 bases, with 13 bases between. The CDR3 loop spans 13 amino acids. The CDR3 region has the DNA TGTGCCAGCAGTTCGAATTCCGACGCTGGCTACACCTTC. This sequence encodes CASSSNSDAGYTF.

This clone was recorded a few times. The chain carries TRBV7-8 and TRBJ2-2; tentative D call: TRBD1 (6 bases). The CDR3 totals 17 residues. V was pared by 3 bases and J by 4 bases, with 18 bases between. Germline-derived CDR1 and CDR2 are SGHVS and FQNEAQ. The CDR3 here is CASSFGPDRTATGELFF. The DNA of the CDR3 is TGTGCCAGCAGCTTTGGCCCTGACAGGACAGCCACCGGGGAGCTGTTTTTT.

This chain connects TRBV6-4 to TRBJ2-1; 10 bases fit TRBD2. The germline gives CDR1 MRHNA, CDR2 SNTAGT. The CDR3 extends over 18 amino acids. V shed 3 bases and J 7 bases; nucleotides not matched to a gene: 15. The CDR3 region has the DNA TGTGCCAGCAGTGAACCAGCGGGAGGGCCTTTCCCCCTGAATGAGCAGTTCTTC. This translates into CASSEPAGGPFPLNEQFF.

The chain uses TRBV18 and TRBJ1-4, with 10 bases lining up with TRBD1. The CDR3 has 15 amino acids. V shed 2 bases, J shed 8 bases, and the junction held 5 bases outside the gene matches. The germline V gene encodes CDR1 KGHSH and CDR2 LQKENI. This CDR3 reads CASSPTGTGDEKLFF. In DNA, the CDR3 is TGTGCCAGCTCACCAACAGGGACAGGGGACGAAAAACTGTTTTTT.